This entry features one T cell receptor beta chain sequence. This receptor's antigen is unknown. No much larger clonotype is one base removed from it; base qualities were not supplied. From a lookup of the germline V gene, CDR1 and CDR2 are SGHDT and YYEEEE. V sheds 0 bases and J sheds 4 bases, leaving 11 bases between their ends. The CDR3 runs 14 residues from the cysteine to the phenylalanine. The retained sequence is limited to the CDR3, 42 bases, with the frame set at the first base. Every donor was a healthy Caucasian. The twin cohort consisted of three pairs of female monozygotic twins, all aged about 18 to 29 years. Peripheral blood mononuclear cells were used as the source from which RNA for TCR libraries was isolated. The sample comes from a study of identical twins (dated by TCRdb to 2016 to 2018). About the investigation overall: To test whether fetal clonotypes persist, the study used deep sequencing on TCR alpha and beta repertoires from monozygotic twins, unrelated adults of various ages, and cord blood. Replicate twin experiments were performed at different times using different library preparation protocols to rule out contamination.

To prepare the library, 5' RACE was applied. The sequencing machine was an Illumina HiSeq 2000. Template switching introduced a universal primer binding site; the final cDNA contained a unique molecular identifier, enabling accurate counting of TCR cDNA molecules. Specific primers in the conserved constant-segment region were used to synthesize first-strand cDNA for TCR alpha and beta chains. Each cDNA library was double barcoded, with a SMART-Mk sample barcode plus Illumina barcodes, to control for contamination. Two successive PCR steps introduced TruSeq adapter sequences along with Illumina sample barcodes. The Illumina HiSeq platform was used with custom primers to sequence TCR alpha and beta cDNA libraries. Per the authors' processing: Raw reads were processed with MiGEC to extract unique molecular identifiers, and MiXCR was used to determine CDR3 positions. For each individual, recombination models were inferred using an EM algorithm with the repgenHMM and IGoR tools. Shared clonotypes were analyzed with the tcR package in R, and sharing was normalized by the product of cloneset sizes. Out-of-frame nonproductive sequences were analyzed to study raw recombination free of thymic and clonal selection effects. The public reads were run again by TCRdb, first through fastp at Q25 and then through MiXCR, and only productive beta chains were kept. Each CDR3 protein gets just one entry, which takes the most common genes and DNA from the rows behind it. These V and J calls originate from TCRdb's pipeline instead of the authors' own analysis. The sample table holds nearly 650,000 distinct CDR3 sequences, of which 7.1% were seen once. In total, the top ten clones hold 1.6% of the sample.

The research as a whole found: Compared with coincidental sharing between unrelated individuals, out-of-frame TCR alpha sequences shared between twins showed an excess of sequences with low generation probability. Because the same donors could not be followed over many years, conclusions were based on cross-sectional statistical analysis. Invariant T cells such as MAIT and iNKT could partly confound zero-insertion analyses, though diverse VJ usage argued against this for most clonotypes. Recombination models systematically underestimated out-of-frame TCR alpha sharing in monozygotic twins but agreed with sharing between unrelated individuals. Fewer insertions were carried by abundant cord blood beta clonotypes, a similar but weaker trend appeared in young adult naive repertoires, and no such trend appeared in memory repertoires. In beta out-of-frame sequences, excess twin sharing was weaker, because having fewer shared sequences lowered the signal-to-noise ratio.

This sample also appeared in a second study, on yellow fever vaccine responses in identical twins. The second study, in turn, reports: According to the authors, the vaccine-induced T cell response in identical twins seemed to be partly convergent and partly specific to each individual. In identical twins, the study followed T cell clones that responded to the vaccine with precision.

The chain joins TRBV5-6 to TRBJ2-7, and the D gene may be TRBD2, 5 bases matching. What was sequenced was PBMCs. The receptor comes from a woman between 18 and 29 years old in good health. The bases are TGTGCCAGCAGCTTGGGAGGGATAACTTACGAGCAGTACTTC. Its amino acids are CASSLGGITYEQYF. Reference TRBV5-6 and TRBJ2-7 proteins supply the regions before and after the CDR3; the full variable domain is: DAGVTQSPTHLIKTRGQQVTLRCSPKSGHDTVSWYQQALGQGPQFIFQYYEEEERQRGNFPDRFSGHQFPNYSSELNVNALLLGDSALYLCASSLGGITYEQYFGPGTRLTVT.